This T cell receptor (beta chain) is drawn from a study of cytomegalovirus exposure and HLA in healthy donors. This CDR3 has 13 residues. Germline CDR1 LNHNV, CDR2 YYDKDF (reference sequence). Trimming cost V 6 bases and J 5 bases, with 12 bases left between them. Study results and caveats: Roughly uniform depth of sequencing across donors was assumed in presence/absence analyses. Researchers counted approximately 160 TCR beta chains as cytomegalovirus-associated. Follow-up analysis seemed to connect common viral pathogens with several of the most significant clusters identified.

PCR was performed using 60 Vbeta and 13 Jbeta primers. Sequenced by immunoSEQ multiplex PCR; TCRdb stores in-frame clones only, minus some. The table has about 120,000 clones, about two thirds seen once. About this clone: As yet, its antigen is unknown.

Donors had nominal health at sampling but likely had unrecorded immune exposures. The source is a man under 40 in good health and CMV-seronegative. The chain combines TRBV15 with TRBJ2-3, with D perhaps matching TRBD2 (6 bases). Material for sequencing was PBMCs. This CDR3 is CATRGGDKDTQYF. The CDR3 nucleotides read TGTGCCACCAGAGGCGGGGATAAAGATACGCAGTATTTT.